This T cell receptor (delta chain) originates from a study of Vδ1+ human thymocytes. Study conclusions and caveats: Thymic TRG and TRD repertoires appeared highly polyclonal, with Gaussian CDR3 length distributions. Thymic delta-chain repertoires held roughly 18% Vdelta2 sequences and few Vdelta3, despite high sort purity.

Sequences come from RNA converted to cDNA by reverse transcription. Pooled V-gene forward primers with one constant-region reverse primer generated the CDR3 amplicons by multiplex PCR. TCRdb ran CATT on the multiplex PCR reads. The repertoire has 70,000 to 90,000 delta-chain clones, about 30% of them found once; the top ten carry approximately 0.25%. The sample holds a few counts of this clone. Its matching antigen is unknown. This CDR3 has 18 amino acids. Per the germline V gene, CDR1 is TSWWSYY and CDR2 is QGS. V was clipped by 3 bases and J by 5 bases, with 25 bases between them. The sorted cells were CD3+ Vdelta1+ Vdelta2- thymocytes from alphabeta-depleted thymus.

V is TRDV1 and J is TRDJ1; no reliable D call. The sequenced material came from Vdelta1+ gamma-delta thymocytes from the thymus. Subset noted: FACS-sorted CD3+ TCRalphabeta- TCRVdelta1+ TCRVdelta2- thymocytes. This clonotype was sampled from a boy in the first two years of life who had congenital heart surgery. The CDR3 coding sequence is TGTGCTCTTGGGGATCTTTGGCCTATTCCGCACCATGGGGATAAACTCATCTTT. Translating it yields CALGDLWPIPHHGDKLIF.